The T cell receptor (beta chain) under discussion was sequenced for a study of CD8+ T cells in alopecia areata. This clone turned up a few times. Treatment denoted: oral pan-JAK inhibitor, 5-10 mg twice daily. From alopecia areata patients, lesional scalp punch biopsies and peripheral blood were collected. The authors extracted RNA and reverse transcribed it into cDNA as the sequencing template. Here immunoSEQ multiplex PCR was the method, and the copy in TCRdb shows in-frame clones only, minus some. This table holds over 100,000 clones, around 50% found once. The receptor's source is a human donor with alopecia areata. The sequencing used CD8+ T cells sorted from blood, collected at week 24, from a patient treated with tofacitinib.

The CDR3 DNA reads TGTGCCAGCAGTTTTGAACACAACTCCTACGAGCAGTACTTC. Translated: CASSFEHNSYEQYF. V and J are TRBV27 and TRBJ2-7; D not resolved. Trimming removed 3 bases at V and 0 bases at J, with 9 bases between. The CDR3 length is 14 residues. Looked up from germline, CDR1 is MNHEY and CDR2 is SMNVEV (reference sequence).